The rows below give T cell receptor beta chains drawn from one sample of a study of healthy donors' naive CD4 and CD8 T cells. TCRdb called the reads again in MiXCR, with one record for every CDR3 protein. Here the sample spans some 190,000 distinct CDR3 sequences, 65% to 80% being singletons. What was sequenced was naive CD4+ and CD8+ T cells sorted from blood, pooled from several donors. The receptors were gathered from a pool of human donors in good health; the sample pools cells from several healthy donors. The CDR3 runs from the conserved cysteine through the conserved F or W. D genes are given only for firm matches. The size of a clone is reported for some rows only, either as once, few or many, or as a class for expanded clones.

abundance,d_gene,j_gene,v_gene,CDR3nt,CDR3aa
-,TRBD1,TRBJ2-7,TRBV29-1,TGCAGCGCCGGGACAGGAGATTGGTACGAGCAGTACTTC,CSAGTGDWYEQYF
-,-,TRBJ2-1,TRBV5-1,TGCGCCAGCAGCTTGGCCCCGACGAGGGCCTACAATGAGCAGTTCTTC,CASSLAPTRAYNEQFF
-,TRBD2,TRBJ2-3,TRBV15,TGTGCCACCAGCAGAGTTCCCCGGACTAGCGGGAGTCCAGATACGCAGTATTTT,CATSRVPRTSGSPDTQYF
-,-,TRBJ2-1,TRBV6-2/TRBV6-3,TGTGCCAGCAGCACCGGGACCCCGAATCAGCAGTTCTTC,CASSTGTPNQQFF
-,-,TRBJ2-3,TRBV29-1,TGCAGCATCACAGGGACGACTAGCACAGATACGCAGTATTTT,CSITGTTSTDTQYF
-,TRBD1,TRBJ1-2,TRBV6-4,TGTGCCAGCAGCATGACAGGGGGCGACGGCTATACCTTC,CASSMTGGDGYTF
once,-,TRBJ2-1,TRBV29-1,TGCAGCGTTGAAGGCGTAGCGGCATCCTACAATGAGCAGTTCTTC,CSVEGVAASYNEQFF
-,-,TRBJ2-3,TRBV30,TGTGCCTGGAGCCCCGGCGGGGCGCAGTATTTT,CAWSPGGAQYF
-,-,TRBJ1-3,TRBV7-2,TGTGCCAGCAGCTTCAACCAACCGCCTGGAAACACCATATATTTT,CASSFNQPPGNTIYF
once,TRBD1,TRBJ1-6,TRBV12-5,TGTGCTAGTGGTTTGGAAACAGGGGTGCCCCTCCACTTT,CASGLETGVPLHF
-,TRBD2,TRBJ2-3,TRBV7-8,TGTGCCAGCAGCTTAAGGAGTTCCCTAGCGGCCACAGATACGCAGTATTTT,CASSLRSSLAATDTQYF
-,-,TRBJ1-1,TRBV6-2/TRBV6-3,TGTGCCAGCAGGACCCTATCTGAAGCTTTCTTT,CASRTLSEAFF
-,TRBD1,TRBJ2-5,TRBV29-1,TGCAGCGTTGTAGGCAGGGGGCAAGAGACCCAGTACTTC,CSVVGRGQETQYF
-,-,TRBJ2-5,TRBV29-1,TGCAGCCCCGTGGTAGTGGAGACCCAGTACTTC,CSPVVVETQYF
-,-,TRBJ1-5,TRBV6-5,TGTGCCAGCAGTTTGGGCAGGGATGGATATCAGCCCCAGCATTTT,CASSLGRDGYQPQHF
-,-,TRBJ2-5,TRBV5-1,TGCGCCAGCAGCTTGGAAGGCCGACTCCAAGAGACCCAGTACTTC,CASSLEGRLQETQYF
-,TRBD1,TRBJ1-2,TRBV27,TGTGCCAGCACCACTTCAGGGGGCGGCGGCTACACCTTC,CASTTSGGGGYTF
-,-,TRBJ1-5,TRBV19,TGTGCCAGTAGCCCTAGTGGCAATCAGCCCCAGCATTTT,CASSPSGNQPQHF
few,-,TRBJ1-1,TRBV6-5,TGTGCCAGCAGGGAGGGGGACACTGAAGCTTTCTTT,CASREGDTEAFF
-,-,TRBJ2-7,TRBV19,TGTGCCAGTAGTATCAACACGGATCCCTCCTACGAGCAGTACTTC,CASSINTDPSYEQYF
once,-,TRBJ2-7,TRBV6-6,TGTGCCAGCAGTTACTCGAGAAACACGAATTCCTACGAGCAGTACTTC,CASSYSRNTNSYEQYF
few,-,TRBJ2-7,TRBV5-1,TGCGCCAGCAGCTTGGTGCTGGGTTCCGGCGAGCAGTACTTC,CASSLVLGSGEQYF
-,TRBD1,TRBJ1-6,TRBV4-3,TGCGCCAGCAGCCAAGGTCCCGGGACAGGGAATTCACCCCTCCACTTT,CASSQGPGTGNSPLHF
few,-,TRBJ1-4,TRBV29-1,TGCAGCGTTGTGGTCTATGAAAAACTGTTTTTT,CSVVVYEKLFF
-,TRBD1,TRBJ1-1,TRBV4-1,TGCGCCAGCAGCCAAGGGTCAGGGGGATTCACTGAAGCTTTCTTT,CASSQGSGGFTEAFF
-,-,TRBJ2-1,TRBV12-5,TGTGCTAGTGGTTTGATCTTGACCCACGAGGGCAATGAGCAGTTCTTC,CASGLILTHEGNEQFF
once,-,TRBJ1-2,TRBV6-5,TGTGCCAGCGGGGGACTCGCTCGAGGACAGGGCTACACCTTC,CASGGLARGQGYTF
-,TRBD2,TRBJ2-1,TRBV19,TGTGCCAGTAGTATGATGACTAGCGGGTATAACAATGAGCAGTTCTTC,CASSMMTSGYNNEQFF
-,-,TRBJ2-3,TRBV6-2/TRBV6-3,TGTGCCAGCAGTCGATCACTAGCCCCTACGCAGTATTTT,CASSRSLAPTQYF
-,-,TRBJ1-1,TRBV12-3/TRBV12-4,TGTGCCAGCACTCTCTCGGCGCAGGGGAGGGCTGAAGCTTTCTTT,CASTLSAQGRAEAFF
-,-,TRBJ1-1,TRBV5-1,TGCGCCAGCAGCATGGACAGTCCTGATGAAGCTTTCTTT,CASSMDSPDEAFF
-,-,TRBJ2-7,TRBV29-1,TGCAGCGTTGAATACTTCGACGAGGGTAGAGGGGAGCAGTACTTC,CSVEYFDEGRGEQYF